The T cell receptor beta chain described here comes from a study of OX40 agonist ivuxolimab in advanced cancers. Looking at the study overall: Aged roughly 20 to 79 with a mean of approximately 60 years, they were roughly 83% male. Notes on the study in general: Both blood CD4+ and CD8+ T cells showed clonal growth by week 6 at 0.1 to 3.0 mg/kg. Expanded clones were, on average, more numerous in CD8+ T cells than in CD4+. Low normalized T-cell clonal expansion was also seen in some nonresponders.

Worth noting for this clone: What it binds is unknown.

Clones were read by immunoSEQ multiplex PCR, and TCRdb kept only the in-frame ones, dropping some. Among around 57,000 clones listed, roughly 89% were seen once. The V gene's germline CDR1 is SGHRS and CDR2 YFSETQ. The CDR3 is 17 residues long. V gave up 4 bases and J gave up 0 bases; unmatched junction bases: 10. The sequences come from CD4+ or CD8+ T cells sorted from blood, collected in a trial of the OX40 agonist ivuxolimab. This chain uses TRBV5-1 with TRBJ1-3; 7 nucleotides match TRBD1. This clonotype originated in an adult with an advanced solid tumor such as melanoma, head and neck, liver or kidney cancer. The CDR3 sequence: CASSPVGQSLSGNTIYF. For the CDR3, the DNA is TGCGCCAGCAGCCCGGTGGGACAGAGCCTCTCTGGAAACACCATATATTTT.